This T cell receptor beta chain was sequenced during a study of T cells in Graves' hyperthyroidism and ophthalmopathy. RNA transcripts served as the template for amplifying TCR beta CDR3 regions. A set of HTBI primers served as the primers for a first-round RT-PCR of the TCR CDR3. TCRdb used MiXCR to reprocess the multiplex PCR reads, holding one entry per CDR3 protein. The table has 450,000 to 700,000 distinct CDR3 sequences, 40% to 55% seen once. The CDR3 totals 13 residues. The V and J ends lost 3 bases and 5 bases respectively, with 10 bases between them. Germline-derived CDR1 and CDR2 are SGHRS and YFSETQ. Not enrolled were patients with uncontrolled infection, other autoimmune disease, pregnancy or lactation.

Material: peripheral blood or thyroid tissue (not recorded which). The clonotype was recovered from an adult woman with Graves' disease, either hyperthyroidism or ophthalmopathy (not recorded which). The rearrangement joins TRBV5-1 to TRBJ2-3, with D hard to call. The CDR3 loop reads CASSWNDVDTQYF. CDR3 DNA: TGCGCCAGCAGCTGGAACGATGTAGATACGCAGTATTTT.